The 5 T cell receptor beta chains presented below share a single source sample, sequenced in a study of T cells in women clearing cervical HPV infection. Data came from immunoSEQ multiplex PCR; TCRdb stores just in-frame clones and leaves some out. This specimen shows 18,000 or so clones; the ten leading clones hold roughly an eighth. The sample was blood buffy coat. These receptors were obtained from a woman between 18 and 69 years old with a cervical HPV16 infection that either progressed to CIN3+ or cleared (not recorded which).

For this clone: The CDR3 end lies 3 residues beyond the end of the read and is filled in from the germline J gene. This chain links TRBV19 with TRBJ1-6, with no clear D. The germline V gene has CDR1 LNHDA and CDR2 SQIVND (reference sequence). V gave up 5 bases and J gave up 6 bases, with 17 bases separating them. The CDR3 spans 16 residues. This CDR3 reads CASSQVSGLGNSPLHF. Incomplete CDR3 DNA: TGTGCCAGTAGTCAGGTTAGCGGTCTGGGTAATTCACCC.

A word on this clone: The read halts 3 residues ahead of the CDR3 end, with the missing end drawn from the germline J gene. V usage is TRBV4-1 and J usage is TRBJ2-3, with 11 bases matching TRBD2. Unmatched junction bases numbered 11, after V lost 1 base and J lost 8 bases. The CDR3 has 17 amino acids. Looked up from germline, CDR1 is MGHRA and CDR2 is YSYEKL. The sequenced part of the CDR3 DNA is TGCGCCAGCAGCCAAGCCTTACTAGCGGGGGTAGGTGGTACG. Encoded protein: CASSQALLAGVGGT. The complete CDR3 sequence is CASSQALLAGVGGTQYF.

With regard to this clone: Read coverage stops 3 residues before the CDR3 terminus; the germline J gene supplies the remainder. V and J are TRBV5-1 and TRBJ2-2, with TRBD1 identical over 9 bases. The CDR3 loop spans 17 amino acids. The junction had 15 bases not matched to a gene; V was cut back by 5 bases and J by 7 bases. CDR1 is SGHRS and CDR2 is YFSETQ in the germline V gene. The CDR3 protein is CASSLTPPGQGRGELFF. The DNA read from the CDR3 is TGCGCCAGCAGTTTGACACCGCCGGGACAGGGACGCGGGGAG.

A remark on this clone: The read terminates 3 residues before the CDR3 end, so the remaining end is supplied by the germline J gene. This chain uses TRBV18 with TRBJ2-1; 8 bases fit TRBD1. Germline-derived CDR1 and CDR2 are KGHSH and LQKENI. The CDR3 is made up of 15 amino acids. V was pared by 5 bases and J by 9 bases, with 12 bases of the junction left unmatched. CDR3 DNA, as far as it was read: TGTGCCAGCTCAAAACCATCCGGACAGGGAAGTGAG. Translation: CASSKPSGQGSE. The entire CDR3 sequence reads CASSKPSGQGSEQFF.

CDR3 region: CASSPKRGGRSEQFF. The DNA read from the CDR3 is TGTGCCAGTAGTCCCAAGCGGGGGGGCCGGAGTGAG. The chain uses TRBV19 and TRBJ2-1; TRBD2 agrees at 10 bases. From the germline J gene comes the end of the CDR3, since the read stops 3 residues before it. Germline trimming cut 5 bases from V and 9 bases from J; bases unmatched to any gene: 10. This CDR3 is built from 15 residues. Germline values: CDR1 LNHDA, CDR2 SQIVND (reference sequence).